The 14 T cell receptor beta chains in this list originate from one sample, sequenced in a study of blood T cell repertoires in COVID-19. Assay used: immunoSEQ multiplex PCR; TCRdb lists only in-frame clones, some missing. The table lists over 100,000 clones, 75% to 85% of them singletons. Sequencing was carried out using peripheral blood. Every receptor here comes from a human donor in a cohort sampled during active COVID-19.

The chain recombines TRBV6-5 with TRBJ2-5; possibly TRBD2 for D (5 bases). Germline CDR1 is MNHEY and CDR2 is SVGAGI. The germline V and J ends were trimmed by 10 bases and 4 bases, with 13 bases remaining between them. The CDR3 length is 12 residues. This CDR3 is CATSGIIETQYF. The CDR3 nucleotides are TGTGCCACCTCGGGGATCATAGAGACCCAGTACTTC.

This chain uses TRBV6-5 with TRBJ2-7, with 8 nucleotides matching TRBD1. Germline V gene lookup returns CDR1 MNHEY and CDR2 SVGAGI. V trimming: 7 bases; J trimming: 2 bases; junction bases outside the gene matches: 4. This CDR3 region has 13 residues. This CDR3 is CASTRDRTYEQYF. The CDR3 DNA reads as TGTGCCAGCACAAGGGACAGGACCTACGAGCAGTACTTC.

The V and J genes are TRBV3-1 (or the pseudogene TRBV3-2) and TRBJ2-7, with TRBD1 matching 11 bases. Germline-derived CDR1 and CDR2 are LGHDT and YNNKEL (reference sequence). The CDR3 extends over 16 amino acids. With V trimmed by 0 bases and J by 6 bases, 7 bases remained unmatched. The CDR3 DNA reads TGTGCCAGCAGCCAAGATCTGGACAGGGGGCTTGGCGAGCAGTACTTC. Translating gives CASSQDLDRGLGEQYF.

The chain has TRBV20-1 and TRBJ2-7; 7 nucleotides match TRBD2. The CDR3 is 14 amino acids. The germline V gene has CDR1 DFQATT and CDR2 SNEGSKA (reference sequence). Trimming removed 3 bases from V and 0 bases from J; junction bases left unmatched: 5. In DNA form, the CDR3 reads TGCAGTGCTAGTAAGGGCGGGGGCTCCTACGAGCAGTACTTC. Its translation: CSASKGGGSYEQYF.

The rearrangement joins TRBV18 to TRBJ2-6; 9 nucleotides match TRBD1. Trimming took 6 bases from V and 0 from J; bases not matched to a gene: 6. This CDR3 contains 17 residues. Germline V lookup: CDR1 KGHSH, CDR2 LQKENI. CDR3 in amino acids: CASSQPGQGSGANVLTF. Written as DNA, the CDR3 is TGTGCCAGCTCCCAACCGGGACAGGGCTCTGGGGCCAACGTCCTGACTTTC.

This clone was detected only a few times. The V call is TRBV5-6, the J call TRBJ2-5; TRBD2 is a possible D gene (5 bases). Germline V gene sequence: CDR1 SGHDT, CDR2 YYEEEE. The CDR3 sequence is 14 residues long. The V end lost 4 bases, the J end lost 6 bases, and 16 bases lay between the germline ends. CDR3: CASSVAESGKTQYF. The DNA of the CDR3 is TGTGCCAGCAGCGTCGCTGAATCGGGAAAGACCCAGTACTTC.

Ten or more counts support this clone. The rearrangement uses TRBV6-2 or TRBV6-3 and TRBJ1-1; maybe TRBD1 (5 bases). The germline V gene encodes CDR1 MNHEY and CDR2 SVGEGT. With 6 bases removed from V and 7 bases from J, the gap between germline ends came to 12 bases. This CDR3 contains 12 residues. DNA of the CDR3: TGTGCCAGCAGCCTCTTAGACAGTGAAGCTTTCTTT. Translated: CASSLLDSEAFF.

A few counts support this clone. The V gene is TRBV30, the J gene TRBJ1-2; the D is unclear. CDR1 GTSNPN and CDR2 SVGIG come from the germline V gene (reference sequence). The CDR3 is 12 amino acids. V lost 3 bases to trimming and J lost 4 bases, with 9 bases between them. The CDR3, as DNA: TGTGCCTGGAGGACGGGGTCCTATGGCTACACCTTC. Protein: CAWRTGSYGYTF.

This clone has only a few counts. The CDR3: CSASKGRADGYTF. Written as DNA, the CDR3 is TGCAGTGCTAGTAAAGGGCGGGCGGATGGCTACACCTTC. The chain combines TRBV20-1 with TRBJ1-2; no clear D gene. This CDR3 spans 13 amino acids. The V gene lost 3 bases and the J gene lost 6 bases, with 14 bases spanning the gap. CDR1 and CDR2 (germline): DFQATT, SNEGSKA (reference sequence).

The gene calls are TRBV4-1 and TRBJ1-3; a weak D match, TRBD1 (6 bases). The germline CDR1 and CDR2 sequences are MGHRA and YSYEKL. The CDR3 has 16 residues. V was pared by 1 base and J by 1 base, with 11 bases between. CDR3 region: CASSQARGASGNTIYF. The CDR3 nucleotides read TGCGCCAGCAGCCAAGCCAGGGGCGCGTCTGGAAACACCATATATTTT.

The rearrangement joins TRBV18 to TRBJ2-1; 8 bases align to TRBD1. Germline V gene data show CDR1 as KGHSH and CDR2 as LQKENI. The CDR3 runs 13 residues. V shed 1 base and J 7 bases; nucleotides not matched to a gene: 0. This CDR3 is CASSPRTGNEQFF. For the CDR3, the DNA is TGTGCCAGCTCACCACGGACAGGGAATGAGCAGTTCTTC.

The chain links TRBV4-1 to TRBJ1-2; no reliable D call. Germline lookup yields CDR1 MGHRA and CDR2 YSYEKL. V gave up 5 bases and J gave up 0 bases, with 10 bases separating them. CDR3 length: 14 residues. CDR3 in DNA: TGCGCCAGCAGCTCGTTCAGGACTAACTATGGCTACACCTTC. It specifies CASSSFRTNYGYTF.

In this sample, this clone turned up a few times. This rearrangement joins TRBV30 to TRBJ2-7; a weak D match, TRBD2 (6 bases). Trimming took 5 bases from V and 12 from J, leaving 32 bases between them. Germline V gives CDR1 GTSNPN, CDR2 SVGIG (reference sequence). The CDR3 has 16 amino acids. CDR3 in DNA: TGTGCCTGGGCAGAGAAAGGGCGGGACTCATTTACGAGTTGGTACTTC. It translates to CAWAEKGRDSFTSWYF.

V is TRBV27 and J is TRBJ2-1; 9 positions agree with TRBD2. CDR3 length equals 16 residues. The V gene end was trimmed by 5 bases and the J gene end by 0 bases; junction bases not matched to a gene: 5. Germline V CDR1 and CDR2: MNHEY, SMNVEV (reference sequence). CDR3 nucleotides: TGTGCCAGCAGTGGACGGACTAGCGTCTCCTACAATGAGCAGTTCTTC. This codes for CASSGRTSVSYNEQFF.